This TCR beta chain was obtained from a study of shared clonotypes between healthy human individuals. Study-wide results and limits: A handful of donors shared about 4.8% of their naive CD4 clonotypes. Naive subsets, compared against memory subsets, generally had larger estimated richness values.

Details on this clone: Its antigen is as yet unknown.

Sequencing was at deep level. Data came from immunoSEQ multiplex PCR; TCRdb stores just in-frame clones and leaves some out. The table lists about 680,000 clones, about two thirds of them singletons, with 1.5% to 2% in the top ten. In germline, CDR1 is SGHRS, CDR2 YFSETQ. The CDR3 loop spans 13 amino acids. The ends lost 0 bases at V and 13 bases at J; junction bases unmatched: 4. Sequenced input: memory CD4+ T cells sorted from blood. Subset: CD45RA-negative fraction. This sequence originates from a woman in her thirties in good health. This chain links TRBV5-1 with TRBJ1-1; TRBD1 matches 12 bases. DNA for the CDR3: TGCGCCAGCAGCTTGGAGGGACAGGGGGCTGTTTTCTTT. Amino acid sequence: CASSLEGQGAVFF.